The 14 T cell receptor beta chains below all came from one sample that was sequenced in a study of cytomegalovirus exposure and HLA in healthy donors. PCR involved 60 Vbeta and 13 Jbeta primers. Data came from immunoSEQ multiplex PCR; TCRdb stores just in-frame clones and leaves some out. This sample has about 160,000 clones, with about 80% found just once. Sequenced: PBMCs. These receptors all come from a man younger than 35 in good health and CMV-seropositive.

This clone has just one count. The J gene is TRBJ2-3, the V gene TRBV2; 12 bases align to TRBD2. With 9 bases clipped from V and 5 bases from J, the junction kept 3 bases outside the gene matches. The CDR3 consists of 13 residues. Germline values: CDR1 SNHLY, CDR2 FYNNEI. CDR3 in DNA: TGTGCCAGGTGGGGACTAGCGGGAGATACGCAGTATTTT. Its protein is CARWGLAGDTQYF.

The chain is built from TRBV7-9 and TRBJ1-4; 8 bases are shared with TRBD1. This CDR3 has 14 residues. Losses at the gene ends were 6 bases for V and 7 bases for J; bases not matched to a gene: 7. Germline values: CDR1 SEHNR, CDR2 FQNEAQ (reference sequence). Here the CDR3 reads CASRNRGVSEKLFF. The CDR3 DNA reads as TGTGCCAGCAGAAACAGGGGGGTTTCTGAAAAACTGTTTTTT.

The table lists this clone with a few counts. The chain carries TRBV6-6 and TRBJ2-1, with D perhaps matching TRBD1 (5 bases). V was shortened by 5 bases and J by 7 bases, with 15 bases between the two germline ends. The CDR3 loop spans 14 amino acids. The germline V gene encodes CDR1 MNHNY and CDR2 SVGAGI (reference sequence). CDR3 bases: TGTGCCAGCAGTCAACCGAAGACAGAGAATGAGCAGTTCTTC. Its protein is CASSQPKTENEQFF.

V is TRBV18 and J is TRBJ1-2; tentative D call: TRBD1 (5 bases). This CDR3 region has 13 residues. Germline CDR1 is KGHSH and CDR2 is LQKENI. Trimming pared 6 bases from V and 4 bases from J, leaving 12 bases between. As DNA, the CDR3 is TGTGCCAGCTCCCCCGCAGGGCGCTATGGCTACACCTTC. It specifies CASSPAGRYGYTF.

The rearrangement uses TRBV7-9 and TRBJ2-5, with D perhaps TRBD1 (6 bases). The CDR3 loop spans 13 amino acids. With 3 bases removed from V and 11 bases from J, the gap between germline ends came to 16 bases. CDR1 is SEHNR, CDR2 FQNEAQ, per germline (reference sequence). CDR3 DNA sequence: TGTGCCAGCAGCTTTCAGGGGTTAAGGGAGCAGTACTTC. This encodes CASSFQGLREQYF.

The chain employs TRBV5-6 and TRBJ1-2, with D perhaps matching TRBD1 (5 bases). The CDR3 spans 13 residues. Trimming took 0 bases from V and 6 from J, leaving 9 bases between them. Germline values: CDR1 SGHDT, CDR2 YYEEEE. For the CDR3, the DNA is TGTGCCAGCAGCTTGGAAGGGGCCCATGGCTACACCTTC. Protein product: CASSLEGAHGYTF.

This clone was picked up one time. The CDR3 DNA follows: TGTGCCAGCAGCTTAGAGATCAGGGGGCCAGGCTACACCTTC. Translating it yields CASSLEIRGPGYTF. J is TRBJ1-2 and V is TRBV7-2; 8 positions match TRBD1. V lost 1 base, J lost 8 bases, and 6 bases stayed unmatched. This CDR3 spans 14 amino acids. The V gene's germline CDR1 is SGHTA and CDR2 FQGNSA.

The chain carries TRBV15 and TRBJ2-2; 9 positions agree with TRBD2. The CDR3 contains 15 residues. The germline V gene encodes CDR1 LNHNV and CDR2 YYDKDF (reference sequence). The junction had 4 bases not matched to a gene; V was cut back by 6 bases and J by 2 bases. Here the CDR3 DNA reads TGTGCCACCAGGAGCGGGGGGACCAACACCGGGGAGCTGTTTTTT. It specifies CATRSGGTNTGELFF.

This chain connects TRBV19 to TRBJ2-1, with TRBD2 matching over 13 bases. CDR3 length: 14 amino acids. From germline, CDR1 is LNHDA and CDR2 SQIVND (reference sequence). Trimming at V came to 6 bases and at J to 9 bases, leaving 5 bases not matched to a gene. The CDR3 reads CASSSTSGRIEQFF. The CDR3, as DNA: TGTGCCAGTAGCTCGACTAGCGGGAGGATTGAGCAGTTCTTC.

The J gene is TRBJ2-7, the V gene TRBV6-1; D not certain. V lost 0 bases to trimming and J lost 4 bases, with 16 bases between them. The CDR3 totals 16 residues. Germline CDR1 and CDR2: MNHNS and SASEGT. In nucleotides, the CDR3 is TGTGCCAGCAGTGAAGCGCTTCGCTCGAAACGGTACGAGCAGTACTTC. This sequence encodes CASSEALRSKRYEQYF.

This chain joins TRBV5-1 and TRBJ2-3, with 9 bases matching TRBD1. Germline V gene data show CDR1 as SGHRS and CDR2 as YFSETQ. The CDR3 contains 17 residues. V dropped 0 bases and J dropped 5; count of bases not matched to a gene: 10. As DNA, the CDR3 is TGCGCCAGCAGCTTGGACGACACTAGGACAGGGGAAGATACGCAGTATTTT. Translation: CASSLDDTRTGEDTQYF.

The chain joins TRBV6-6 to TRBJ2-6, with D possibly matching TRBD2 (6 bases). Germline CDR1 MNHNY, CDR2 SVGAGI (reference sequence). CDR3 length: 15 residues. V was cut by 11 bases and J by 0 bases, with 14 bases left in between. The chain's CDR3 is CAGPRGTSGANVLTF. CDR3 DNA sequence: TGTGCCGGCCCTCGGGGGACCTCTGGGGCCAACGTCCTGACTTTC.

This rearrangement joins TRBV10-1 to TRBJ2-7; 10 nucleotides align to TRBD2. Germline lookup yields CDR1 WNHNN and CDR2 SYGVQD (reference sequence). V lost 3 bases, J lost 4 bases, and 0 bases stayed unmatched. The CDR3 sequence is 13 residues long. The CDR3 region is CASSDSGGYEQYF. The CDR3 bases are TGCGCCAGCAGTGATAGCGGGGGGTACGAGCAGTACTTC.

This clone was counted only a few times. The rearrangement joins TRBV13 to TRBJ2-5; D is perhaps TRBD2 (6 bases). CDR3 length equals 14 residues. Germline V gene sequence: CDR1 PRHDT, CDR2 FYEKMQ (reference sequence). V lost 0 bases to trimming and J lost 4 bases, with 9 bases between them. The CDR3: CASSLGGGRETQYF. CDR3 sequence (DNA): TGTGCCAGCAGCTTAGGCGGGGGTCGAGAGACCCAGTACTTC.